A single sample is the source of the 15 T cell receptor beta chains below, sequenced in a study of T cell clonality in common variable immunodeficiency. Generated by immunoSEQ multiplex PCR, the TCRdb table keeps only in-frame clones and is missing some. Sampling found roughly 30,000 clones, none seen once. The sequenced sample consisted of peripheral blood mononuclear cells. These receptor sequences come from a person aged 18 to 75 in good health.

About this clone: The read halts 3 residues ahead of the CDR3 end, with the missing end drawn from the germline J gene. The genes are TRBV5-1 and TRBJ2-1; the D gene is possibly TRBD2 (5 bases). The CDR3 sequence is 13 residues long. The germline CDR1 and CDR2 sequences are SGHRS and YFSETQ. The V end lost 0 bases, the J end lost 7 bases, and 8 bases lay between the germline ends. CDR3 sequence: CASSLGRGNEQFF. CDR3 DNA, as far as it was read: TGCGCCAGCAGCTTGGGTCGAGGGAATGAG.

At least ten counts were recorded for this clone. The missing CDR3 end, 3 residues past where the read stops, is filled in from the germline J gene. The chain couples TRBV19 to TRBJ2-5, with TRBD2 matching 8 bases. This CDR3 spans 16 amino acids. Germline lookup yields CDR1 LNHDA and CDR2 SQIVND (reference sequence). The covered CDR3 bases are TGTGCAACGGGAGAGGGTCGGAGCGGGAGTAGAAAGACC. Translating it yields CATGEGRSGSRKT. The complete CDR3 protein is CATGEGRSGSRKTQYF.

This clone turned up a few times. The read terminates 3 residues ahead of where the CDR3 ends, so the germline J gene completes it. This chain links TRBV19 with TRBJ2-2, with no clear D. The germline V gene encodes CDR1 LNHDA and CDR2 SQIVND (reference sequence). This CDR3 contains 14 residues. CDR3 DNA (partial): TGTGCCAGTTCTATGTCCGCAACTAATGAAAAG. It is translated as CASSMSATNEK. The whole CDR3 sequence is CASSMSATNEKLFF.

This clone was counted many times. From the germline J gene comes the end of the CDR3, since the read stops 3 residues before it. The J gene is TRBJ1-5, the V gene TRBV18; 7 bases line up with TRBD1. V dropped 6 bases and J dropped 7; count of bases not matched to a gene: 12. The germline V gene encodes CDR1 KGHSH and CDR2 LQKENI. The CDR3 loop spans 15 amino acids. The sequenced part of the CDR3 DNA is TGTGCCAGCTCCCCAACTAGGGACAGTGGGCAGCCC. This sequence encodes CASSPTRDSGQP. The whole CDR3 protein reads CASSPTRDSGQPQHF. Using reference TRBV18 and TRBJ1-5 for the parts outside the CDR3, the full variable domain is NAGVMQNPRHLVRRRGQEARLRCSPMKGHSHVYWYRQLPEEGLKFMVYLQKENIIDESGMPKERFSAEFPKEGPSILRIQQVVRGDSAAYFCASSPTRDSGQPQHFGDGTRLSIL.

Details on this clone: The CDR3 is cut off 3 residues early in the read; its end comes from the germline J gene. The genes are TRBV18 and TRBJ2-7, with 7 bases that match TRBD1. Germline assignment: CDR1 KGHSH and CDR2 LQKENI. The junction had 2 bases not matched to a gene; V was cut back by 0 bases and J by 0 bases. CDR3 length equals 15 residues. CDR3 sequence: CASSPPGTDSYEQYF. CDR3 bases read: TGTGCCAGCTCACCACCCGGGACAGACTCCTACGAG.

The sample holds many counts of this clone. Read sequence stops 3 residues before the CDR3 end, and the germline J gene provides the missing end. The chain employs TRBV30 and TRBJ2-7; TRBD1 agrees at 8 bases. Germline V gives CDR1 GTSNPN, CDR2 SVGIG (reference sequence). The CDR3 is made up of 15 amino acids. The V gene end was trimmed by 3 bases and the J gene end by 3 bases; junction bases not matched to a gene: 10. CDR3 sequence: CAWRLTGTGDYEQYF. The CDR3 DNA, read in part, is TGTGCCTGGAGGCTCACCGGGACAGGAGACTACGAG.

This clone was counted ten times or more. The read is 3 residues too short to cover the CDR3 end, so that end is filled in from the germline J gene. The rearrangement joins TRBV5-4 to TRBJ2-3, with 7 bases identical to TRBD2. Germline CDR1 is SGHNT and CDR2 is YYREEE (reference sequence). V lost 3 bases to trimming and J lost 6 bases; unmatched junction nucleotides: 10. The CDR3 has 15 residues. The DNA read from the CDR3 is TGTGCCAGCAGCTCATTCCTAGCGGTGGGGGATACG. This translates into CASSSFLAVGDT. The whole CDR3 reads CASSSFLAVGDTQYF.

This clone was counted ten times or more. The read is 3 residues too short to cover the CDR3 end, so that end is filled in from the germline J gene. The rearrangement joins TRBV18 to TRBJ2-1, with 8 bases lining up with TRBD1. There are 15 residues in the CDR3. The V segment lost 2 bases and the J segment 9 bases; nucleotides outside the gene matches: 9. The V gene's germline CDR1 is KGHSH and CDR2 LQKENI. CDR3 residues: CASSPRRQGFGEQFF. CDR3 bases read: TGTGCCAGCTCACCAAGGAGACAGGGGTTCGGTGAG. Full variable domain (outside the CDR3, taken from reference TRBV18 and TRBJ2-1): NAGVMQNPRHLVRRRGQEARLRCSPMKGHSHVYWYRQLPEEGLKFMVYLQKENIIDESGMPKERFSAEFPKEGPSILRIQQVVRGDSAAYFCASSPRRQGFGEQFFGPGTRLTVL.

This clone was recorded a few times. The CDR3 end falls 3 residues outside the read, so it is completed with the germline J gene. The rearrangement uses TRBV19 and TRBJ1-1; 8 nucleotides agree with TRBD1. Looked up from germline, CDR1 is LNHDA and CDR2 is SQIVND (reference sequence). The CDR3 extends over 14 amino acids. The sequenced CDR3 bases are TGTGCCAGTAGCTCGACAGGGGTGGCCTACGAG. It is translated as CASSSTGVAYE. The full CDR3 sequence reads CASSSTGVAYEAFF.

This clone was seen at least ten times. The observed sequence ends 3 residues before the CDR3 terminus, with the missing tail filled in from the germline J gene. The chain recombines TRBV18 with TRBJ1-1; 10 positions agree with TRBD1. CDR3 length: 15 amino acids. The germline CDR1 and CDR2 sequences are KGHSH and LQKENI. With V trimmed by 4 bases and J by 0 bases, 2 bases remained unmatched. CDR3: CASSQGQGMNTEAFF. Partial CDR3 DNA: TGTGCCAGCTCACAGGGACAGGGGATGAACACTGAA. The full variable domain, in which reference TRBV18 and TRBJ1-1 provide the parts outside the CDR3, is NAGVMQNPRHLVRRRGQEARLRCSPMKGHSHVYWYRQLPEEGLKFMVYLQKENIIDESGMPKERFSAEFPKEGPSILRIQQVVRGDSAAYFCASSQGQGMNTEAFFGQGTRLTVV.

This clone was picked up a small number of times. Read data end 3 residues before the CDR3 end; the end is taken from the germline J gene. The chain joins TRBV5-5 to TRBJ2-3; D is unclear. CDR1 is SGHKS, CDR2 YYEKEE, per germline (reference sequence). The CDR3 sequence is 13 residues long. Trimming took off 0 bases at V and 4 bases at J, with 6 bases between the two ends. The DNA read from the CDR3 is TGTGCCAGCAGCTTGGCCACAGCAGATACG. This encodes CASSLATADT. The whole CDR3 sequence is CASSLATADTQYF.

This clone was detected ten times or more. Read data end 3 residues before the CDR3 end; the end is taken from the germline J gene. The J gene is TRBJ2-3, the V gene TRBV20-1, with 10 bases identical to TRBD2. The germline V gene has CDR1 DFQATT and CDR2 SNEGSKA (reference sequence). This CDR3 has 16 amino acids. V dropped 3 bases and J dropped 4; count of bases not matched to a gene: 10. CDR3 DNA, as far as it was read: TGCAGTGCTAGCTCGCCCCTAGCGGGAGAACCAGATACG. Protein: CSASSPLAGEPDT. The complete CDR3 protein is CSASSPLAGEPDTQYF.

On this clone: The read is 3 residues too short to cover the CDR3 end, so that end is filled in from the germline J gene. The chain uses TRBV11-2 and TRBJ2-7, with 11 bases that match TRBD2. Germline-derived CDR1 and CDR2 are SGHAT and FQNNGV. J lost 5 bases, V lost 1 base, and 4 bases had no gene match. CDR3 length equals 15 residues. The CDR3 is CASSLVAGGLNEQYF. CDR3 DNA, as far as it was read: TGTGCCAGCAGCTTAGTAGCGGGAGGGCTGAACGAG.

At least ten counts were recorded for this clone. The CDR3 bases that were read are TGCGCCAGCAGCTTAGGGGGCAGCTCCTACAATGAG. This translates into CASSLGGSSYNE. The CDR3 as a whole reads CASSLGGSSYNEQFF. The chain has TRBV5-1 and TRBJ2-1; 7 nucleotides line up with TRBD1. The read finishes 3 residues shy of the CDR3 end, and the germline J gene is used to complete it. The CDR3 extends over 15 amino acids. CDR1 SGHRS and CDR2 YFSETQ come from the germline V gene. V lost 2 bases, J lost 0 bases, and 2 bases stayed unmatched.

As regards this clone: The DNA ends 3 residues before the CDR3 does, and the rest of the CDR3 is filled in from the germline J gene. The chain carries TRBV18 and TRBJ1-2; a possible D gene is TRBD1 (6 bases). The germline V gene encodes CDR1 KGHSH and CDR2 LQKENI. The CDR3 spans 16 residues. The CDR3 protein is CASSPQSSQNQGGYTF. CDR3 DNA, as far as it was read: TGTGCCAGCTCACCCCAATCGAGCCAGAATCAGGGGGGC.